This record looks at one T cell receptor (beta chain) sequence and its context. The junction had 16 bases not matched to a gene; V was cut back by 5 bases and J by 11 bases. Germline CDR1 DFQATT, CDR2 SNEGSKA (reference sequence). This CDR3 region has 15 residues. Through a sample-barcoded 5' primer and a J-beta primer mix, a second PCR was run for roughly 7 to 12 cycles. TCRdb used MiXCR to reprocess the 5' RACE reads, holding one entry per CDR3 protein. The sample yields more than 800,000 distinct CDR3 sequences, about 30% seen once. This record comes from a study of blood T cells in healthy people across ages.

This sequence originates from a woman older than 75 in good health. The chain employs TRBV20-1 and TRBJ2-1; the match to TRBD2 covers 9 bases. Sequencing was carried out using blood. The CDR3 is CSAPGTSRHSSKQFF. The CDR3, as DNA: TGCAGTGCTCCGGGGACTAGCCGACACTCCAGTAAGCAGTTCTTC.